This section outlines one T cell receptor beta chain sequence together with its context. Its antigen is undetermined. This record comes from a study of beta chain features in type 1 diabetes. Study-wide background: Taken together, all samples contributed 107,917,701 examined sorted cells.

All of the isolated RNA was reverse transcribed, so expressed TCRB transcripts were sequenced. Average reads for naive, central memory and regulatory T cell samples were about 3.57 million. Using immunoSEQ multiplex PCR, the repertoire was profiled, and TCRdb retains in-frame clones only, with some absent. The data contain 130,000 or so clones, about 8.7% of them seen just once; the ten biggest clones take up 0.6% to 0.8%. Germline-derived CDR1 and CDR2 are GTSNPN and SVGIG (reference sequence). J lost 4 bases, V lost 1 base, and 3 bases had no gene match. The CDR3 totals 14 residues. Sorting based on CD45RO/CCR7/CD25/CD127/CD95/CD27 separated CD4+ naive, central memory, regulatory and stem cell-like memory cells. Overall study results and limits: TCRB CDR3s were moderately but significantly shorter in Type 1 diabetes patients in all four CD4+ subsets.

The chain recombines TRBV30 with TRBJ1-4; TRBD1 matches 7 bases. Material: central memory CD4+ T cells from blood. The TCR comes from a man younger than 35 in good health. The CDR3 loop is CAWSAWDSNEKLFF. The CDR3 bases are TGTGCCTGGAGTGCCTGGGACAGTAATGAAAAACTGTTTTTT.